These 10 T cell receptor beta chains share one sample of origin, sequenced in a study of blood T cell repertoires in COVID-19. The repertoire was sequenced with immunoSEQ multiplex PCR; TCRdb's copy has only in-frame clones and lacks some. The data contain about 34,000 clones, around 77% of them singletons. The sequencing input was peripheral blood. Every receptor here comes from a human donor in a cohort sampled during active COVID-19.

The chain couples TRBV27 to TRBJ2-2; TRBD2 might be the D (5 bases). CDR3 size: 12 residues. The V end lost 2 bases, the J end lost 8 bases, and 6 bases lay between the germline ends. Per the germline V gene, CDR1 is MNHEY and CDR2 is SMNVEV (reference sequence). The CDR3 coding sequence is TGTGCCAGCAGTTTAGAGGGAGGGGAGCTGTTTTTT. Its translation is CASSLEGGELFF.

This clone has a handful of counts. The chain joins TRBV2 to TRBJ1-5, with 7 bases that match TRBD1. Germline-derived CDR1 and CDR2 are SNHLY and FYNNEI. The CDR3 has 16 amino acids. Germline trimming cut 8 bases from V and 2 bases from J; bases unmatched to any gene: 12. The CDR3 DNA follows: TGTGCCAGCCGGGGACAGCCGGATTTGCGCAATCAGCCCCAGCATTTT. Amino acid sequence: CASRGQPDLRNQPQHF.

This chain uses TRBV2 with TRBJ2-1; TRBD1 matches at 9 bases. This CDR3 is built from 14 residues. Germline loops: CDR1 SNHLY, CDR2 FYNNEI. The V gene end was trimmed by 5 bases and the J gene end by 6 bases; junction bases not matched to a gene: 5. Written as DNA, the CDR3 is TGTGCCAGCAGTTACAGGGGGCGTAGCAATGAGCAGTTCTTC. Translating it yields CASSYRGRSNEQFF.

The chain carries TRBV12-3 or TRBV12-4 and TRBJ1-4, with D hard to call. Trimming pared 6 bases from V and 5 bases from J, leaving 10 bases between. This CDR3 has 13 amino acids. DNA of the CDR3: TGTGCCAGCAGGGCGACGGGGAATGAAAAACTGTTTTTT. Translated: CASRATGNEKLFF.

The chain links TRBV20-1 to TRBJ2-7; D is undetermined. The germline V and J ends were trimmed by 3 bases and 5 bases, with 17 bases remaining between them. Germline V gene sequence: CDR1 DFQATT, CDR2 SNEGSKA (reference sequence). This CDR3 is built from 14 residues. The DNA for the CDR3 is TGCAGTGCTAGTCCCCCTTATCGCTACGACGAGCAGTACTTC. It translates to CSASPPYRYDEQYF.

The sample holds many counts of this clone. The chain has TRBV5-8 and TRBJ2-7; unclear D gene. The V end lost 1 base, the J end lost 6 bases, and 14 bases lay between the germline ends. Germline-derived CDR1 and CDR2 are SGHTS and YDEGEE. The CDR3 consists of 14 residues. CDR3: CASSLTRSLGEQYF. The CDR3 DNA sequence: TGTGCCAGCAGCTTGACTCGGAGTTTAGGCGAGCAGTACTTC.

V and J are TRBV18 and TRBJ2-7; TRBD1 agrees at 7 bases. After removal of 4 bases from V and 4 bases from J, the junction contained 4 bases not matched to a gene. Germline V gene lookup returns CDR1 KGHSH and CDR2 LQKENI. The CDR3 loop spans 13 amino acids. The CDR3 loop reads CASSLGQTYEQYF. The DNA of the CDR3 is TGTGCCAGCTCACTGGGACAGACATACGAGCAGTACTTC. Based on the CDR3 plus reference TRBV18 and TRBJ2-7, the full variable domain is NAGVMQNPRHLVRRRGQEARLRCSPMKGHSHVYWYRQLPEEGLKFMVYLQKENIIDESGMPKERFSAEFPKEGPSILRIQQVVRGDSAAYFCASSLGQTYEQYFGPGTRLTVT.

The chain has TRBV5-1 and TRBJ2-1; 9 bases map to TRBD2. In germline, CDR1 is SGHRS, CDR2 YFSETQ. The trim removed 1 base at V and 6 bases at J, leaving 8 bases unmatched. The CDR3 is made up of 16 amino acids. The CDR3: CASSLSLAGIANEQFF. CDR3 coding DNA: TGCGCCAGCAGCTTGTCCCTAGCGGGAATTGCCAATGAGCAGTTCTTC.

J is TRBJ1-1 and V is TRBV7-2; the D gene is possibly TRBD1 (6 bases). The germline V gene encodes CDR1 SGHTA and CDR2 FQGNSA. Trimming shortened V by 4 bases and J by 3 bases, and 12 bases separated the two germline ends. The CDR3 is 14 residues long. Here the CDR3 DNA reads TGTGCCAGCAGCTACCGGGACACCTACACTGAAGCTTTCTTT. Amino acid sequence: CASSYRDTYTEAFF.

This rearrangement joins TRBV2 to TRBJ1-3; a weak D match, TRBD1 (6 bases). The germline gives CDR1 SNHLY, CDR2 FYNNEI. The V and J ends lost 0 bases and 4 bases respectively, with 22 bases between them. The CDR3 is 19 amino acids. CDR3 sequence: CASSEASDRFAPKGNTIYF. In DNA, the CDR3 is TGTGCCAGCAGTGAAGCTTCGGACAGATTCGCCCCGAAGGGAAACACCATATATTTT.